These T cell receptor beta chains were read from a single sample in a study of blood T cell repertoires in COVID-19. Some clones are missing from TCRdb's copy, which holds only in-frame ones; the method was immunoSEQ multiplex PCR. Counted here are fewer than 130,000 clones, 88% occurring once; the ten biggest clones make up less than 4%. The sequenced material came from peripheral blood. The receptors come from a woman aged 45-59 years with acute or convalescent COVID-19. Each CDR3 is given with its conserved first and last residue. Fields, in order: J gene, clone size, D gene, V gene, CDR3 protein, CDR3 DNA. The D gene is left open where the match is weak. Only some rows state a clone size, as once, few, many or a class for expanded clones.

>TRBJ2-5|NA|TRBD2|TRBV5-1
CASSLASGTMETQYF
TGCGCCAGCAGCTTGGCGTCCGGGACTATGGAGACCCAGTACTTC
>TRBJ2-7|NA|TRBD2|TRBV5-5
CASSLLAGPSLREQYF
TGTGCCAGCAGCTTACTAGCGGGTCCCAGCCTTCGGGAGCAGTACTTC
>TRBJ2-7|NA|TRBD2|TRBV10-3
CAISAGLAVTYEQYF
TGTGCCATCAGTGCCGGACTAGCGGTTACCTACGAGCAGTACTTC
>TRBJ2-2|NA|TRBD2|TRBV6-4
CASSDSREGTGELFF
TGTGCCAGCAGTGACTCGCGGGAGGGCACCGGGGAGCTGTTTTTT
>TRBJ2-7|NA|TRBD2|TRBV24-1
CATSPSGRAVHEQYF
TGTGCCACCAGCCCCAGCGGGAGGGCGGTACACGAGCAGTACTTC
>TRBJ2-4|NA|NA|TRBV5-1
CASSLGSGLDIQYF
TGCGCCAGCAGCTTGGGGTCAGGGTTGGACATTCAGTACTTC
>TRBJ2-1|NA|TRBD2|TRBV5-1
CASSSTSGRYNEQFF
TGCGCCAGCAGCTCCACTAGCGGAAGGTACAATGAGCAGTTCTTC
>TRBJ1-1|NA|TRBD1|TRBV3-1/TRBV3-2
CASKQQGAGGTEAFF
TGTGCCAGCAAACAACAGGGGGCAGGGGGCACTGAAGCTTTCTTT
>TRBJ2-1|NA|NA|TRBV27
CASSLSSGEQFF
TGTGCCAGCAGTTTGAGTAGCGGAGAGCAGTTCTTC
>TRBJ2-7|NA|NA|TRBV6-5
CASTGGQYEQYF
TGTGCCAGCACGGGCGGACAATACGAGCAGTACTTC
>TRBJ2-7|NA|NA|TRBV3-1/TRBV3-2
CASSPTQNEQYF
TGTGCCAGCAGCCCCACTCAAAACGAGCAGTACTTC
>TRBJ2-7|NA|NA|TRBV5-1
CASSPLGYQGPEQYF
TGCGCCAGCAGCCCGCTGGGGTACCAGGGTCCCGAGCAGTACTTC
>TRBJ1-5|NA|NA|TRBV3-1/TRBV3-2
CASSQGGGPQPQHF
TGTGCCAGCAGCCAAGGGGGGGGGCCTCAGCCCCAGCATTTT
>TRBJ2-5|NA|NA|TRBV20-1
CSASLTSRETQYF
TGCAGTGCTAGTCTCACTAGCCGGGAGACCCAGTACTTC
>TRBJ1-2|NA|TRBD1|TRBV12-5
CASGPDRGQNTF
TGTGCTAGTGGTCCGGACAGGGGGCAAAACACCTTC
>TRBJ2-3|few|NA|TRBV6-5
CANSNSGADTQYF
TGTGCGAACAGCAATAGCGGAGCAGATACGCAGTATTTT
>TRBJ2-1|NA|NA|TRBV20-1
CSAPRGNEQFF
TGCAGTGCTCCCCGGGGAAATGAGCAGTTCTTC
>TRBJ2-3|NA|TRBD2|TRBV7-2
CASSFAGGTDTQYF
TGTGCCAGCAGCTTCGCGGGAGGTACAGATACGCAGTATTTT
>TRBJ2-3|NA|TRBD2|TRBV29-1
CSVEGRASGRDTQYF
TGCAGCGTTGAAGGACGGGCTAGCGGGAGGGATACGCAGTATTTT